The T cell receptor (beta chain) described here comes from a study of cytomegalovirus exposure and HLA in healthy donors. General study findings and limits: Common viral pathogens were later found to be apparently linked to several of the most significant clusters.

A multiplex PCR was run with 60 Vbeta primers and 13 Jbeta primers. In the study's own analysis: Roughly 11 million shared chains were among about 80 million unique TCR beta chains counted in a later analysis. Sequencing used immunoSEQ multiplex PCR; TCRdb keeps in-frame clones, though not all of them. V, J and clone size were drawn from that table, and D and trimming were deduced from the DNA. This listing includes more than 100,000 clones. The CDR3 extends over 15 amino acids. The germline V gene encodes CDR1 LNHDA and CDR2 SQIVND (reference sequence). After removal of 3 bases from V and 2 bases from J, the junction contained 5 bases not matched to a gene. As concerns this clone: The antigen remains undetermined.

This clonotype originated in a man between 18 and 35 years old in good health and CMV-seronegative. The sequenced material came from PBMCs. The V call is TRBV19, the J call TRBJ2-5; TRBD1 matches at 8 bases. CDR3 loop: CASSIGTGYQETQYF. CDR3 sequence (DNA): TGTGCCAGTAGTATCGGGACAGGCTATCAAGAGACCCAGTACTTC. Together with reference TRBV19 and TRBJ2-5, the CDR3 gives the full variable domain: DGGITQSPKYLFRKEGQNVTLSCEQNLNHDAMYWYRQDPGQGLRLIYYSQIVNDFQKGDIAEGYSVSREKKESFPLTVTSAQKNPTAFYLCASSIGTGYQETQYFGPGTRLLVL.